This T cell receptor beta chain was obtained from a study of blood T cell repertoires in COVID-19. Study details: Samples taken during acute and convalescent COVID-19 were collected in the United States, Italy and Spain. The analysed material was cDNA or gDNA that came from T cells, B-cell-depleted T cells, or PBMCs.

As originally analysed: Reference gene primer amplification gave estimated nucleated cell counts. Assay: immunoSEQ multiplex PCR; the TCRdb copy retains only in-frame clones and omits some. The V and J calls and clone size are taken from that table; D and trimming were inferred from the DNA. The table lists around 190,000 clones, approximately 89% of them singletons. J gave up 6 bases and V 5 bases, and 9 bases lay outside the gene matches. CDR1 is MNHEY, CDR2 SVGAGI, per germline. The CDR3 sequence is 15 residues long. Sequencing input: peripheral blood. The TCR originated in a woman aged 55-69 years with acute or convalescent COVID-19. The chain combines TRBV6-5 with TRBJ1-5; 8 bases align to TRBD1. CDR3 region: CASSLDRGVSQPQHF. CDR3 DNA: TGTGCCAGCAGTCTAGACAGGGGAGTAAGTCAGCCCCAGCATTTT.